Below, one TCR beta chain is given with its context. This record comes from a study of T cells in tumors after PD-1 blockade. Method: immunoSEQ multiplex PCR; TCRdb's copy keeps in-frame clones and lacks some. Here the sample spans 13,000 to 15,000 clones, roughly 85% being singletons. The germline CDR1 and CDR2 sequences are MNHNS and SASEGT. The germline V and J ends were trimmed by 5 bases and 4 bases, with 15 bases remaining between them. This CDR3 comprises 14 residues. The V gene is TRBV6-1, the J gene TRBJ2-7; D call uncertain. Here the sequenced sample was PBMCs, taken after anti-PD-1 treatment. The origin of this receptor is a human donor with basal cell carcinoma. The CDR3 reads CASSWARPAYEQYF. The DNA of the CDR3 is TGTGCCAGCAGTTGGGCCCGGCCTGCATACGAGCAGTACTTC.